The 27 T cell receptor beta chains below all came from one sample that was sequenced in a study of cytomegalovirus exposure and HLA in healthy donors. The PCR was carried out with 60 Vbeta primers and 13 Jbeta primers. TCRdb keeps only in-frame clones here, not all; method: immunoSEQ multiplex PCR. Of under 200,000 clones listed, 84% are singletons. Specimen: PBMCs. These receptors originate from a man between 18 and 35 years old in good health and CMV-seronegative.

The chain joins TRBV6-1 to TRBJ1-1; D remains ambiguous. This CDR3 is 14 amino acids long. CDR1 MNHNS and CDR2 SASEGT come from the germline V gene. Trimming removed 4 bases at V and 1 base at J, with 10 bases between. The CDR3 DNA follows: TGTGCCAGCAGTGTAATGCCAGAGAACACTGAAGCTTTCTTT. It is translated as CASSVMPENTEAFF.

The rearrangement uses TRBV18 and TRBJ1-1; D is possibly TRBD1 (5 bases). This CDR3 is built from 12 residues. Trimming removed 6 bases from V and 6 bases from J, with 11 bases in between. Germline V gene lookup returns CDR1 KGHSH and CDR2 LQKENI. CDR3 nucleotides: TGTGCCAGCTCTACCACCAGGGCTGAAGCTTTCTTT. Translation gives CASSTTRAEAFF. Full variable domain (remainder filled in from reference TRBV18 and TRBJ1-1): NAGVMQNPRHLVRRRGQEARLRCSPMKGHSHVYWYRQLPEEGLKFMVYLQKENIIDESGMPKERFSAEFPKEGPSILRIQQVVRGDSAAYFCASSTTRAEAFFGQGTRLTVV.

The V gene is TRBV29-1, the J gene TRBJ1-1, with D unresolved. Looked up from germline, CDR1 is SQVTM and CDR2 is ANQGSEA. V was cut by 4 bases and J by 4 bases, with 4 bases left in between. The CDR3 is 10 residues long. For the CDR3, the DNA is TGCAGCGTTGTCGGCACTGAAGCTTTCTTT. Translated: CSVVGTEAFF.

This rearrangement joins TRBV9 to TRBJ1-5; D may be TRBD1 (5 bases). The CDR3 extends over 17 amino acids. V was pared by 0 bases and J by 0 bases, with 13 bases between. CDR1 is SGDLS and CDR2 is YYNGEE in the germline V gene. CDR3 in DNA: TGTGCCAGCAGCGTAGGTAGGGGTGGTCATAGCAATCAGCCCCAGCATTTT. This codes for CASSVGRGGHSNQPQHF.

This chain links TRBV30 with TRBJ1-4; D is ambiguous. Trimming cost V 5 bases and J 8 bases, with 15 bases left between them. The CDR3 has 13 amino acids. Germline assignment: CDR1 GTSNPN and CDR2 SVGIG (reference sequence). The CDR3 nucleotides are TGTGCCTGGGACGGATCCGGAGGGGAAAAACTGTTTTTT. Its translation: CAWDGSGGEKLFF.

This clone was counted a few times. The chain recombines TRBV30 with TRBJ2-2; no clear D gene. Germline V gives CDR1 GTSNPN, CDR2 SVGIG (reference sequence). The V gene lost 2 bases and the J gene lost 3 bases, with 4 bases spanning the gap. This CDR3 contains 12 residues. CDR3 amino acids: CAWSPDTGELFF. For the CDR3, the DNA is TGTGCCTGGAGTCCAGACACCGGGGAGCTGTTTTTT.

The rearrangement links TRBV15 to TRBJ2-7; 7 bases line up with TRBD2. CDR1 and CDR2 from the germline V gene are LNHNV and YYDKDF (reference sequence). J lost 4 bases, V lost 3 bases, and 12 bases had no gene match. The CDR3 consists of 16 residues. The CDR3 DNA is TGTGCCACCAGCAGTGTTGGGGCGGGAGATTTGTACGAGCAGTACTTC. Translation: CATSSVGAGDLYEQYF.

This chain uses TRBV6-1 with TRBJ2-3, with D possibly matching TRBD1 (6 bases). Germline CDR1 and CDR2: MNHNS and SASEGT. V lost 8 bases, J lost 4 bases, and 19 bases lay in between. This CDR3 comprises 15 residues. CDR3: CASEDQGWGPDTQYF. The CDR3 coding sequence is TGTGCCAGCGAAGACCAGGGGTGGGGGCCAGATACGCAGTATTTT.

The chain has TRBV6-5 and TRBJ2-5; D might be TRBD1 (5 bases). Trimming stripped 1 base from V and 1 base from J, with 13 bases between. CDR1 and CDR2 (germline): MNHEY, SVGAGI. The CDR3 contains 16 residues. The CDR3 sequence is CASSYWVEGVQETQYF. DNA for the CDR3: TGTGCCAGCAGTTACTGGGTCGAAGGGGTCCAAGAGACCCAGTACTTC.

The V and J genes are TRBV9 and TRBJ1-4; 7 positions agree with TRBD1. The V gene's germline CDR1 is SGDLS and CDR2 YYNGEE. Trimming at V came to 1 base and at J to 4 bases, leaving 10 bases not matched to a gene. This CDR3 has 17 amino acids. The chain's CDR3 is CASSVPLGTDSNEKLFF. Here the CDR3 DNA reads TGTGCCAGCAGCGTACCCCTCGGGACAGATAGTAATGAAAAACTGTTTTTT.

The chain employs TRBV19 and TRBJ2-1, with 7 nucleotides matching TRBD2. The germline V gene encodes CDR1 LNHDA and CDR2 SQIVND (reference sequence). The CDR3 has 19 amino acids. Unmatched junction bases numbered 11, after V lost 0 bases and J lost 0 bases. CDR3 DNA: TGTGCCAGTAGTATAGAGCCCCTACTAGCGCCGAGCTCCTACAATGAGCAGTTCTTC. It translates to CASSIEPLLAPSSYNEQFF.

The V call is TRBV10-3, the J call TRBJ2-1; TRBD2 is a possible D gene (6 bases). The V end was cut by 4 bases, the J end by 9 bases, with 22 bases between. This CDR3 region has 16 residues. The germline CDR1 and CDR2 sequences are ENHRY and SYGVKD. CDR3 sequence reads: CAISGATSSRTSEQFF. In nucleotides, the CDR3 is TGTGCCATCAGTGGGGCGACTAGTTCTCGTACGAGTGAGCAGTTCTTC.

The chain recombines TRBV6-4 with TRBJ2-5; 12 nucleotides align to TRBD2. TRBJ2-7 matches the DNA end more closely, so the J call is doubtful. Germline V gene sequence: CDR1 MRHNA, CDR2 SNTAGT. The CDR3 contains 17 residues. In nucleotides, the CDR3 is TGTGCCAGCAGTTCCGGGACTAGCGGGCCATTAACCTACGAGCAGTACTTC. Its protein product is CASSSGTSGPLTYEQYF.

The rearrangement links TRBV7-2 to TRBJ2-7; D is perhaps TRBD1 (5 bases). V was clipped by 1 base and J by 4 bases, with 20 bases between them. The CDR3 is 17 amino acids. Germline CDR1 is SGHTA and CDR2 is FQGNSA. The CDR3 is CASSLVPPGRVAYEQYF. The DNA for the CDR3 is TGTGCCAGCAGCTTAGTGCCTCCCGGCAGGGTAGCATACGAGCAGTACTTC. The full variable domain, rest sourced from reference TRBV7-2 and TRBJ2-7, is GAGVSQSPSNKVTEKGKDVELRCDPISGHTALYWYRQSLGQGLEFLIYFQGNSAPDKSGLPSDRFSAERTGGSVSTLTIQRTQQEDSAVYLCASSLVPPGRVAYEQYFGPGTRLTVT.

CDR3 nucleotides: TGTGCCAGCAGCTTGGACAGGGGGGAGACCCAGTACTTC. This codes for CASSLDRGETQYF. This chain links TRBV11-2 with TRBJ2-5; 10 nucleotides align to TRBD1. The CDR3 runs 13 residues. The V and J ends lost 3 bases and 5 bases, in that order; junction bases with no gene match: 0. Germline values: CDR1 SGHAT, CDR2 FQNNGV.

This clone was detected only once. The rearrangement joins TRBV25-1 to TRBJ2-1; perhaps TRBD2 as D (5 bases). This CDR3 is built from 15 residues. The V end was cut by 4 bases, the J end by 0 bases, with 10 bases between. Germline V gene lookup returns CDR1 MGHDK and CDR2 SYGVNS. In nucleotides, the CDR3 is TGTGCCAGCAGTGTCGGAGGTGGCTCCTACAATGAGCAGTTCTTC. Protein sequence: CASSVGGGSYNEQFF.

The V gene is TRBV7-3, the J gene TRBJ1-3, with D perhaps matching TRBD1 (6 bases). Germline-derived CDR1 and CDR2 are SGHTA and FQGTGA. Trimming shortened V by 5 bases and J by 0 bases, and 14 bases separated the two germline ends. This CDR3 region has 16 residues. CDR3 in DNA: TGTGCCAGCAGCATGGGGGCGGTCAGCTCTGGAAACACCATATATTTT. The encoded protein is CASSMGAVSSGNTIYF.

This clone has a handful of counts. The CDR3 bases are TGCGCCAGCAGCCGCACACAGGGGTCCCAGGAGCAGTACTTC. Translation gives CASSRTQGSQEQYF. This chain connects TRBV5-1 to TRBJ2-7; 7 positions agree with TRBD1. The junction had 11 bases not matched to a gene; V was cut back by 4 bases and J by 7 bases. CDR3 length equals 14 residues. Germline values: CDR1 SGHRS, CDR2 YFSETQ.

This clone came up once. V is TRBV27 and J is TRBJ2-5, with 9 bases matching TRBD1. In germline, CDR1 is MNHEY, CDR2 SMNVEV (reference sequence). The CDR3 is 14 amino acids. V lost 6 bases and J lost 5; bases outside the gene matches: 7. CDR3 coding DNA: TGTGCCAGCAGCTGGACAGGGGCGGAGGAGACCCAGTACTTC. Encoded protein: CASSWTGAEETQYF.

The chain has TRBV11-1 and TRBJ2-2, with a possible D match to TRBD1 (7 bases). This CDR3 comprises 15 residues. Germline assignment: CDR1 SGHAT and CDR2 FQDESV (reference sequence). V was cut by 5 bases and J by 3 bases, with 13 bases left in between. CDR3 protein: CASSPRGVDTGELFF. The CDR3 nucleotides are TGTGCCAGCAGCCCCAGGGGGGTGGACACCGGGGAGCTGTTTTTT.

The V call is TRBV9, the J call TRBJ1-1; a possible D gene is TRBD1 (6 bases). There are 13 residues in the CDR3. Trimming cost V 6 bases and J 5 bases, with 14 bases left between them. Per the germline V gene, CDR1 is SGDLS and CDR2 is YYNGEE. The CDR3 nucleotides are TGTGCCAGCAAGAGGGGAGGGGGTACTGAAGCTTTCTTT. Protein: CASKRGGGTEAFF.

This sequence joins TRBV19 and TRBJ2-7, with D perhaps TRBD2 (5 bases). The CDR3 has 14 amino acids. Germline assignment: CDR1 LNHDA and CDR2 SQIVND (reference sequence). The germline V and J ends were trimmed by 6 bases and 0 bases, with 12 bases remaining between them. The CDR3 spells CASSRRVFSYEQYF. The CDR3 DNA sequence: TGTGCCAGTAGCCGGCGGGTCTTCTCCTACGAGCAGTACTTC.

This clone has only a few counts. V gene TRBV29-1 combines with J gene TRBJ2-3, with 7 bases fitting TRBD2. Germline trimming cut 0 bases from V and 4 bases from J; bases unmatched to any gene: 7. The CDR3 has 15 residues. Germline V CDR1 and CDR2: SQVTM, ANQGSEA. CDR3 protein: CSVEDLPGRADTQYF. CDR3 DNA: TGCAGCGTTGAAGATCTCCCTGGGAGGGCAGATACGCAGTATTTT.

The CDR3 loop is CATTEETQYF. For the CDR3, the DNA is TGTGCCACCACCGAGGAGACCCAGTACTTC. The chain employs TRBV6-1 and TRBJ2-5; D is ambiguous. Germline CDR1 is MNHNS and CDR2 is SASEGT. The CDR3 contains 10 residues. V gave up 10 bases and J gave up 5 bases, with 8 bases separating them.

The chain's CDR3 is CAWSQGRVGQPQHF. The DNA of the CDR3 is TGTGCCTGGAGTCAGGGCAGGGTAGGTCAGCCCCAGCATTTT. This chain connects TRBV30 to TRBJ1-5; possibly TRBD1 for D (5 bases). The CDR3 loop spans 14 amino acids. Trimming removed 2 bases at V and 6 bases at J, with 14 bases between. The germline CDR1 and CDR2 sequences are GTSNPN and SVGIG (reference sequence).

The table lists this clone with a few counts. The chain carries TRBV19 and TRBJ1-4; 7 nucleotides align to TRBD1. Germline V gene sequence: CDR1 LNHDA, CDR2 SQIVND (reference sequence). The CDR3 extends over 15 amino acids. V was pared by 6 bases and J by 3 bases, with 7 bases of the junction left unmatched. For the CDR3, the DNA is TGTGCCAGTAGCTCGACAGGGATTCCTAATGAAAAACTGTTTTTT. It codes for CASSSTGIPNEKLFF.

This chain links TRBV7-2 with TRBJ2-5; the match to TRBD2 covers 14 bases. The CDR3 sequence is 16 residues long. The J segment lost 4 bases and the V segment lost 5 bases, leaving 6 bases of the junction unmatched. Germline V lookup: CDR1 SGHTA, CDR2 FQGNSA. Written as DNA, the CDR3 is TGTGCCAGCAGCGGGACTAGCGGGAGTGGTCGAGAGACCCAGTACTTC. Translation: CASSGTSGSGRETQYF. Together with reference TRBV7-2 and TRBJ2-5, the CDR3 gives the full variable domain: GAGVSQSPSNKVTEKGKDVELRCDPISGHTALYWYRQSLGQGLEFLIYFQGNSAPDKSGLPSDRFSAERTGGSVSTLTIQRTQQEDSAVYLCASSGTSGSGRETQYFGPGTRLLVL.